The 10 T cell receptor beta chains below all came from one sample that was sequenced in a study of OX40 agonist ivuxolimab in advanced cancers. Libraries were prepared by immunoSEQ multiplex PCR; TCRdb keeps only in-frame clonotypes and omits some of them. In the table there are about 75,000 clones, more than 90% of which are singletons. The starting material was CD4+ or CD8+ T cells sorted from blood, obtained in a trial of the OX40 agonist ivuxolimab. These receptors all stem from an adult with an advanced solid tumor such as melanoma, head and neck, liver or kidney cancer.

The chain is built from TRBV18 and TRBJ1-1; D possibly corresponds to TRBD1 (5 bases). Germline V gene lookup returns CDR1 KGHSH and CDR2 LQKENI. V was clipped by 0 bases and J by 0 bases, with 5 bases between them. There are 14 residues in the CDR3. CDR3 loop: CASSPPGVNTEAFF. The CDR3 DNA reads as TGTGCCAGCTCACCACCAGGGGTGAACACTGAAGCTTTCTTT.

This chain joins TRBV6-5 and TRBJ2-1; 11 nucleotides align to TRBD2. Germline V gives CDR1 MNHEY, CDR2 SVGAGI. Germline trimming cut 6 bases from V and 4 bases from J; bases unmatched to any gene: 5. CDR3 length: 15 amino acids. The CDR3: CASSMTSGVYNEQFF. The CDR3 DNA sequence: TGTGCCAGCAGCATGACTAGCGGGGTTTACAATGAGCAGTTCTTC.

V is TRBV5-4 and J is TRBJ1-2; possible D gene TRBD1, 6 bases. The germline V gene encodes CDR1 SGHNT and CDR2 YYREEE (reference sequence). The CDR3 has 13 residues. The germline V and J ends were trimmed by 4 bases and 2 bases, with 9 bases remaining between them. CDR3 residues: CASSPDRNYGYTF. The CDR3 bases are TGTGCCAGCAGCCCGGACAGAAACTATGGCTACACCTTC.

V and J are TRBV6-1 and TRBJ2-7; the D is unclear. Between the trimmed V and J ends, which lost 1 base and 1 base, there was a span of 5 bases. This CDR3 has 13 amino acids. Looked up from germline, CDR1 is MNHNS and CDR2 is SASEGT. CDR3 in amino acids: CASSEVQSYEQYF. The CDR3 DNA sequence: TGTGCCAGCAGTGAAGTGCAGTCCTACGAGCAGTACTTC.

This chain connects TRBV6-6 to TRBJ2-7, with 9 bases lining up with TRBD1. The CDR3 runs 16 residues. V shed 4 bases and J 3 bases; nucleotides not matched to a gene: 10. The germline gives CDR1 MNHNY, CDR2 SVGAGI (reference sequence). The CDR3 coding sequence is TGTGCCAGCAGTTCCAATTCCGGGACAGGGATCTACGAGCAGTACTTC. This translates into CASSSNSGTGIYEQYF.

This chain uses TRBV7-2 with TRBJ2-2; a possible D gene is TRBD1 (5 bases). Trimming removed 3 bases from V and 1 base from J, with 9 bases in between. Germline-derived CDR1 and CDR2 are SGHTA and FQGNSA. The CDR3 is 15 residues long. CDR3 in amino acids: CASSLAGQNTGELFF. CDR3 DNA sequence: TGTGCCAGCAGCTTGGCAGGGCAGAACACCGGGGAGCTGTTTTTT.

This clone appeared a single time. The J gene is TRBJ1-6, the V gene TRBV5-1; D unresolved. This CDR3 is 15 amino acids long. Trimming cost V 4 bases and J 6 bases, with 14 bases left between them. CDR1 is SGHRS and CDR2 is YFSETQ in the germline V gene. In DNA, the CDR3 is TGCGCCAGCAGCGCCCGGACGACTCCTAATTCACCCCTCCACTTT. Translating it yields CASSARTTPNSPLHF.

This clone has more than one count but fewer than ten. V is TRBV30 and J is TRBJ1-1, with a tentative D call TRBD1 (5 bases). Deletions cut 3 bases from V and 2 bases from J, with 10 bases between. This CDR3 is built from 13 residues. From germline, CDR1 is GTSNPN and CDR2 SVGIG (reference sequence). In DNA form, the CDR3 reads TGTGCCTGGAGGTGGGGGGTTAACACTGAAGCTTTCTTT. It is translated as CAWRWGVNTEAFF.

The chain has TRBV5-1 and TRBJ2-5; the D gene is possibly TRBD2 (6 bases). CDR3 size: 14 residues. CDR1 and CDR2 (germline): SGHRS, YFSETQ. With 4 bases removed from V and 3 bases from J, the gap between germline ends came to 13 bases. This CDR3 reads CASSPGLRKETQYF. For the CDR3, the DNA is TGCGCCAGCAGCCCGGGACTGAGAAAAGAGACCCAGTACTTC.

The sample holds a few counts of this clone. V usage is TRBV16 and J usage is TRBJ1-2, with TRBD1 as a possible D gene (6 bases). V was cut by 2 bases and J by 5 bases, with 12 bases left in between. Germline CDR1 reads KGHSY; CDR2 reads FQNENV. The CDR3 is 14 amino acids. CDR3 amino acids: CASSQVQGGYGYTF. As DNA, the CDR3 is TGTGCCAGCAGCCAAGTACAGGGAGGATATGGCTACACCTTC.